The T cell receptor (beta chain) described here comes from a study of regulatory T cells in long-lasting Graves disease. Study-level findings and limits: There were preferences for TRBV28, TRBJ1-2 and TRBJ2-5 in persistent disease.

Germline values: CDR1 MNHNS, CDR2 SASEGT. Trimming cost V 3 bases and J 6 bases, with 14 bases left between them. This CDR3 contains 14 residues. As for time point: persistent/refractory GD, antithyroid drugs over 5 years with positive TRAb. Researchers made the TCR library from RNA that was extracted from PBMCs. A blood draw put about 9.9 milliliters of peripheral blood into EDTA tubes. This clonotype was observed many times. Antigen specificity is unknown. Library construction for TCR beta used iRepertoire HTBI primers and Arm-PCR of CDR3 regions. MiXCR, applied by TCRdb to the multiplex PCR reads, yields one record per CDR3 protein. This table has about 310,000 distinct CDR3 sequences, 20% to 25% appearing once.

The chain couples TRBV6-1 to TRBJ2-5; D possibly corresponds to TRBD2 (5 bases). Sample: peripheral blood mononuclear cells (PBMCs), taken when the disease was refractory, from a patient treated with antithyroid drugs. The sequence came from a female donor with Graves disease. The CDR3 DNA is TGTGCCAGCAGTGACGGGATGCAACAAAAGACCCAGTACTTC. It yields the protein CASSDGMQQKTQYF.